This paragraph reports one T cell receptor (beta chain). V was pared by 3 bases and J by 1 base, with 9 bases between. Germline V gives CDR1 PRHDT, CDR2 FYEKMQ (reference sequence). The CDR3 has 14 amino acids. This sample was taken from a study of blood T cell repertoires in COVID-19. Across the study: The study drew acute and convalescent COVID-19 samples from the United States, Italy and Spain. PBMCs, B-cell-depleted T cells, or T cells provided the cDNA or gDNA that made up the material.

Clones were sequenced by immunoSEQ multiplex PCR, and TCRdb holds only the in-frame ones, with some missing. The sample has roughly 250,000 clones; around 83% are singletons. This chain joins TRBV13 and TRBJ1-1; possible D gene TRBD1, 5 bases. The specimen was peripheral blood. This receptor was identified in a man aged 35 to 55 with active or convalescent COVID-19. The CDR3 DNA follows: TGTGCCAGCAGCTTTCAGGGCGGGAACACTGAAGCTTTCTTT. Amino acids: CASSFQGGNTEAFF.